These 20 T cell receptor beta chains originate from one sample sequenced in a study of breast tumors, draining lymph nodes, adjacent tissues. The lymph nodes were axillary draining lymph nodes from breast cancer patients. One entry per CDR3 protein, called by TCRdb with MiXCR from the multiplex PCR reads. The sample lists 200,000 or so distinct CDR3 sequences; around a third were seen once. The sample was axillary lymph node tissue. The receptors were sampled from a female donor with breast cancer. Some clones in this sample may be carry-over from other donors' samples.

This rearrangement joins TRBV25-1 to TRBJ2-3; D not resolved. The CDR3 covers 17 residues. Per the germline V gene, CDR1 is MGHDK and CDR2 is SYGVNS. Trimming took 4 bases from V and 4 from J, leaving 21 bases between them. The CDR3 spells CASSAIQVQLDPDTQYF. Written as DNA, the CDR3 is TGTGCCAGCAGTGCAATCCAGGTCCAACTCGACCCAGATACGCAGTATTTT.

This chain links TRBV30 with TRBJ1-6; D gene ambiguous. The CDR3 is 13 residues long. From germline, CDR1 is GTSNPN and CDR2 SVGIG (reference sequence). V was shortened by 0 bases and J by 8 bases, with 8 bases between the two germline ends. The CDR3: CAWSVSGDSPLHF. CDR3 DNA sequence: TGTGCCTGGAGTGTAAGCGGGGATTCACCCCTCCACTTT.

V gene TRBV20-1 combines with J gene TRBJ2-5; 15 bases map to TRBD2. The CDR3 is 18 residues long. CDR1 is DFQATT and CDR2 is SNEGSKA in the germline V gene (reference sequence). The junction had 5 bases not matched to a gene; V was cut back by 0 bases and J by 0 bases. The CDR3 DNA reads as TGCAGTGCTAGAGACCGGACTAGCGGGGGGGCGTACCAAGAGACCCAGTACTTC. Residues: CSARDRTSGGAYQETQYF.

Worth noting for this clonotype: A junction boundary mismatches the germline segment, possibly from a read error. The CDR3 DNA reads as TGTGCCAGCAGCGCCGTGACAGATCCCTACGAGCAGTCCTTC. It encodes CASSAVTDPYEQSF. The chain has TRBV9 and TRBJ2-7; TRBD1 is a possible D gene (5 bases). This CDR3 has 14 amino acids. Germline-derived CDR1 and CDR2 are SGDLS and YYNGEE.

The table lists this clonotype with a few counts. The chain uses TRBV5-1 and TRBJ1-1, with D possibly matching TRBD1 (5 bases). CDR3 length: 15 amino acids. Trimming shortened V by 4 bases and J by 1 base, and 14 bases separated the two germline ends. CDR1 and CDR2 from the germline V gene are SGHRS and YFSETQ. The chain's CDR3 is CASSLLPGRNTEAFF. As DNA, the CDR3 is TGCGCCAGCAGCCTTCTCCCAGGGAGGAACACTGAAGCTTTCTTT.

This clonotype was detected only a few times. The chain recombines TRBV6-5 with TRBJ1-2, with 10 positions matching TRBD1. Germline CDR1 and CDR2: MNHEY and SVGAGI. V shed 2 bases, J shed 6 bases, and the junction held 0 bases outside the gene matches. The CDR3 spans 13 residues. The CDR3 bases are TGTGCCAGCAGTTACGGACAGGGGGATGGCTACACCTTC. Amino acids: CASSYGQGDGYTF.

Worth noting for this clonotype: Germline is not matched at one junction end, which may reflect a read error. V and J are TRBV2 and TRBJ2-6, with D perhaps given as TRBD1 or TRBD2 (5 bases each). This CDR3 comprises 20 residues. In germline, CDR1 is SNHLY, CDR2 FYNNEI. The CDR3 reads CASSRSTADRYFSGADVLTF. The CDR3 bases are TGTGCCAGCAGCCGTTCTACAGCGGACCGTTACTTCTCTGGGGCCGACGTCCTGACTTTC.

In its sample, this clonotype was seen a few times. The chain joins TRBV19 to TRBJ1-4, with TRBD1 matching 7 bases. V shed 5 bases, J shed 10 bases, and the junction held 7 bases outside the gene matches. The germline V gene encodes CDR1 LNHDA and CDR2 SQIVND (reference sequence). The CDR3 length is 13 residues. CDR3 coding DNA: TGTGCCAGTAGTCCGACAGGGAGTGGAAAACTGTTTTTT. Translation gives CASSPTGSGKLFF.

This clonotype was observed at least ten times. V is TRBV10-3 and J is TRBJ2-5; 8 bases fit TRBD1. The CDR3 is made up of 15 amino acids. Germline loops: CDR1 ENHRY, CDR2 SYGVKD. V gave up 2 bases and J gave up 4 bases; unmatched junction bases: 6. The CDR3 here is CAISEEGTGGETQYF. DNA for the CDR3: TGTGCCATCAGTGAGGAAGGGACAGGTGGAGAGACCCAGTACTTC.

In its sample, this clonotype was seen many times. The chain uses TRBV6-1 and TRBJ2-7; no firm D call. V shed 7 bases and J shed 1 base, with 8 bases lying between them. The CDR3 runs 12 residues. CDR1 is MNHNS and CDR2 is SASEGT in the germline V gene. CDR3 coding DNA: TGTGCCAGCATATCCACTTCCTACGAGCAGTACTTC. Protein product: CASISTSYEQYF.

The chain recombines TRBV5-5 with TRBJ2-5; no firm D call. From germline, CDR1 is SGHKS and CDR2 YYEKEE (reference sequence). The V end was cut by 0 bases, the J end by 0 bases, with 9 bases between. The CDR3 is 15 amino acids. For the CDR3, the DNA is TGTGCCAGCAGCTTGGCACGGGCGTACCAAGAGACCCAGTACTTC. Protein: CASSLARAYQETQYF.

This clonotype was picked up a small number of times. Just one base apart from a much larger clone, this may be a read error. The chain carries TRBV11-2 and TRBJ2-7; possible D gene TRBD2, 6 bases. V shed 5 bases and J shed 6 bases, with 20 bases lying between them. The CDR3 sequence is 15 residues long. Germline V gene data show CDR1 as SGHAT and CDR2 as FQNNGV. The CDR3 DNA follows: TGTGCCAGCAGCCCCGGAAGCGGGTCGGACTCCGAGCAGTACTTC. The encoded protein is CASSPGSGSDSEQYF.

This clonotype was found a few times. The CDR3 loop reads CASLGITGAGFPSGANVLTF. The CDR3 region has the DNA TGTGCCAGCCTCGGAATAACCGGAGCGGGATTCCCCTCTGGGGCCAACGTCCTGACTTTC. The chain employs TRBV6-2 or TRBV6-3 and TRBJ2-6; TRBD2 aligns across 7 bases. J lost 0 bases, V lost 8 bases, and 19 bases had no gene match. Germline values: CDR1 MNHEY, CDR2 SVGEGT. CDR3 length equals 20 residues.

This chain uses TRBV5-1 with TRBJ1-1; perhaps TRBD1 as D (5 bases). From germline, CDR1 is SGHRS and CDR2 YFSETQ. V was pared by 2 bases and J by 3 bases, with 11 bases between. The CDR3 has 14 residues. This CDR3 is CASSFAQGHTEAFF. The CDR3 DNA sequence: TGCGCCAGCAGCTTTGCCCAGGGCCACACTGAAGCTTTCTTT.

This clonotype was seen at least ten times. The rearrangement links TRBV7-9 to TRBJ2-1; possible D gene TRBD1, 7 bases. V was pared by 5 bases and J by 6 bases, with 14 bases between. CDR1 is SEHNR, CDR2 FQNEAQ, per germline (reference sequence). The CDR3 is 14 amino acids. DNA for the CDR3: TGTGCCAGCAGCGGATCGCAGGGGGGCAATGAGCAGTTCTTC. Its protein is CASSGSQGGNEQFF. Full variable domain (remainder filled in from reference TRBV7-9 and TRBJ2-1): DTGVSQNPRHKITKRGQNVTFRCDPISEHNRLYWYRQTLGQGPEFLTYFQNEAQLEKSRLLSDRFSAERPKGSFSTLEIQRTEQGDSAMYLCASSGSQGGNEQFFGPGTRLTVL.

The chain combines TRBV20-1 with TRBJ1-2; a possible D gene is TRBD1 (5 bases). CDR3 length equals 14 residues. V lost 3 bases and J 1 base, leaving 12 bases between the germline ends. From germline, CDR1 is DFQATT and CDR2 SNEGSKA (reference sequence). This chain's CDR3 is CSASTGGFNYGYTF. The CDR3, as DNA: TGCAGTGCTAGTACGGGGGGTTTTAACTATGGCTACACCTTC.

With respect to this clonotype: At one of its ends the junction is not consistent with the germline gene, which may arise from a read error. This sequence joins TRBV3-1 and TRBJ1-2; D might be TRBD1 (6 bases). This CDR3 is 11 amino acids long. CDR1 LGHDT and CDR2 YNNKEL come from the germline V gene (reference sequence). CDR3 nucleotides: TGTGCCAGCAGCCAAGACAGGGGCTACCCCTTC. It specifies CASSQDRGYPF. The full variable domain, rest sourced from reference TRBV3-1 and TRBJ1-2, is DTAVSQTPKYLVTQMGNDKSIKCEQNLGHDTMYWYKQDSKKFLKIMFSYNNKELIINETVPNRFSPKSPDKAHLNLHINSLELGDSAVYFCASSQDRGYPFGSGTRLTVV.

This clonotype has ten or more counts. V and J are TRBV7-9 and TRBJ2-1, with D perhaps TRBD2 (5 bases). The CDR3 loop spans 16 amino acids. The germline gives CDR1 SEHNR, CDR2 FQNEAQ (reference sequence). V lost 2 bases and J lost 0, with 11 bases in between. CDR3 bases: TGTGCCAGCAGCTTAACCCCTCTAGCCTCCTACAATGAGCAGTTCTTC. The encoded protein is CASSLTPLASYNEQFF.

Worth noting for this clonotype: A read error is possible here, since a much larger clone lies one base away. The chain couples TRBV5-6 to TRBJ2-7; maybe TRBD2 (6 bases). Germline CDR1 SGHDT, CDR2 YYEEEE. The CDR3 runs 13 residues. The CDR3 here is CASSFGGFYVQYF. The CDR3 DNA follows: TGTGCCAGCAGCTTCGGGGGTTTCTACGTGCAGTACTTC.

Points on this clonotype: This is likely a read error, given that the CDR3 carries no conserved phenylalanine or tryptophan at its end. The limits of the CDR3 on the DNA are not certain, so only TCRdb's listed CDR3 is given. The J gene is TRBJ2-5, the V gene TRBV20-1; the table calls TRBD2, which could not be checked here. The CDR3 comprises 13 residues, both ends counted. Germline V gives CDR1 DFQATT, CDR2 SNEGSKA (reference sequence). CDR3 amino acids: CSAWKEEGYTFGS.